This note documents a single T cell receptor (beta chain) sequence. Its specificity is not known. The sample belongs to a study of CD4 T cells in relation to SARS-CoV-2 and coronaviruses. Sequencing was performed with immunoSEQ multiplex PCR; in TCRdb, only in-frame clones are kept and a portion is missing. The data show about 38,000 clones, roughly 80% seen once. Germline values: CDR1 MRHNA, CDR2 SNTAGT. J gave up 1 base and V 6 bases, and 5 bases lay outside the gene matches. CDR3 length equals 16 residues. The rearrangement links TRBV6-4 to TRBJ2-2; 10 nucleotides align to TRBD1. The sequencing input was memory CD4+ T cells from PBMCs, cultured in vitro. This receptor was identified in an adult with COVID-19. The CDR3 region is CASRPGQGGNTGELFF. The CDR3 DNA is TGTGCCAGCAGACCAGGACAGGGGGGGAACACCGGGGAGCTGTTTTTT.